This TCR beta chain was identified in a study of blood T cell repertoires in COVID-19. Study overall: Sources were T cells, B-cell-depleted T cells, or PBMCs; the material itself was cDNA or gDNA.

Trimming stripped 3 bases from V and 2 bases from J, with 12 bases between. This CDR3 has 15 residues. Germline assignment: CDR1 SGHAT and CDR2 FQDESV (reference sequence). This clone occurred a few times. Original handling: Estimation of nucleated cell counts relied on the amplification of reference gene primers. Using immunoSEQ multiplex PCR, the repertoire was profiled, and TCRdb retains in-frame clones only, with some absent. D and trimming come from the DNA, and the V and J calls and clone size come from that table. The data show about 55,000 clones, with roughly 86% seen just once and 3.5% to 4% held by the top ten. Seattle's enrolled individuals joined amid active infection and were then monitored longitudinally.

Sample: peripheral blood. The sequence was obtained from a man aged 35 to 55 with COVID-19, enrolled during active disease. This chain links TRBV11-1 with TRBJ2-3; TRBD2 is a possible D gene (6 bases). The CDR3: CASSFHGGPTDTQYF. Written as DNA, the CDR3 is TGTGCCAGCAGCTTCCACGGGGGTCCCACAGATACGCAGTATTTT.